The T cell receptor (beta chain) described here comes from a study of CXCR3-negative and CXCR3-positive naive CD8 T cells (dated by TCRdb to the late 2010s). The study in broad terms: In total, 130 million to 150 million TRB reads were obtained, which works out to roughly 1.5 +/- 0.3 million reads per library. Diversity and physicochemical repertoire analyses covered eleven to twelve donors pooled from two independent experiments. TRBV-TRBJ cluster analysis included naive subsets from about 5 donors and memory cells from 3 donors.

Broader findings and caveats from the paper: Within the same donor, TRBV-TRBJ usage looked similar between naive CXCR3-negative and CXCR3-positive cells, but memory cells had distinct patterns. Freshly isolated PBMCs were used for most assays because CXCR3 expression partially decreased after cryopreservation. Compared with CXCR3-negative naive cells, CXCR3-positive naive cells had TRB CDR3s with higher hydrophobicity (lower Kidera factor 4), lower energy, and higher strength and volume indices. Because surface CD5, which has been linked to self-reactivity in mice, was comparable between naive subsets, TCR interaction strength was also inferred from TRB CDR3 physicochemical properties. Both naive subsets had comparably high repertoire diversity, while memory CD8+ T cells had much lower repertoire diversity.

Each CD8+ T cell subset was flow-sorted in triplicate, and 250,000 to 300,000 cells per subset were placed directly into RLT lysis buffer. To exclude memory contaminants, naive CD8+ T cells were stringently defined as CD45RO-CCR7+CD27+CD95-. Using standard density gradient centrifugation, peripheral blood mononuclear cells were isolated from buffy coats. A FACSAria III was used to flow-sort naive CXCR3-negative and CXCR3-positive CD8+ T cells. An RNeasy Mini Kit was used to extract total RNA from the sorted cells. As concerns this clonotype: Its target antigen remains unknown.

TCRdb records NextSeq 550 as the sequencer. The Human TCR Profiling Kit (MiLaboratory) was used to prepare UMI-labeled 5' RACE TRB cDNA libraries. cDNA synthesis used the entire amount of extracted RNA, and PCR amplification then used the entire amount of cDNA produced. The libraries were made side by side, with each library going through the same number of PCR cycles. The paper's processing steps were these. MIGEC and MiXCR extracted about 49,000 +/- 11,000 unique UMI-labeled TRB cDNA molecules per library, requiring at least two reads per UMI. Each library averaged 40,000 +/- 10,000 functional in-frame TRB CDR3 nucleotide clonotypes without stop codons. After downsampling to 5000 UMI-labeled TRB molecules per sample, diversity metrics such as normalized Shannon-Wiener and Chao1 were calculated in VDJtools. VDJtools was used to calculate clonotype-size-weighted physicochemical properties of the central five CDR3 residues, namely interaction energy, strength, volume and Kidera factor 4. Each entry corresponds to one CDR3 protein sequence from reads that TCRdb reprocessed, and DNA is not given. TCRdb's processing, not the authors', yielded these V and J calls. The table kept for this sample lists 75,000 to 100,000 distinct CDR3 sequences. The ten largest clones represent about 1.4% of the sample.

The CDR3, from cysteine to phenylalanine, totals 15 residues. This entry has no DNA. CDR1 LGHNA and CDR2 YNFKEQ are derived from the germline V gene. Input material: naive CXCR3- CD8+ T cells from blood. The cell subset or site label corresponds to: CD45RO-CCR7+CD27+CD95- naive CD8+ T cells lacking CXCR3 (TNR3-). The V and J segments used are TRBV4-2 and TRBJ1-1. The sequence was collected from a human donor in good health. Some clones in this sample may be carry-over from other donors' samples. The CDR3 has the sequence CASSQGGRMNTEAFF.